This T cell receptor beta chain is from a study of CD8+ T cells in alopecia areata. Study conclusions and caveats: Among the top 100, expanded CD8+ clones, as well as scalp clonality, were significantly decreased by tofacitinib.

Treatment of the sample: oral pan-JAK inhibitor, 5-10 mg twice daily. PBMC-derived CD4+ and CD8+ T cells were sorted. Of note for this clone: The antigen remains undetermined.

Sequencing templates came from extracted RNA that was reverse transcribed into cDNA. Method: immunoSEQ multiplex PCR; TCRdb's copy keeps in-frame clones and lacks some. The sample lists 110,000 to 150,000 clones, around 82% occurring once. The germline V and J ends were trimmed by 2 bases and 3 bases, with 11 bases remaining between them. Germline V gives CDR1 SNHLY, CDR2 FYNNEI. This CDR3 contains 14 residues. The chain has TRBV2 and TRBJ2-7; D is perhaps TRBD2 (5 bases). The TCR comes from a human donor with alopecia areata. This sample comprised CD8+ T cells sorted from blood, obtained at week 4, from a patient treated with tofacitinib. The CDR3 is CASSENPGDYEQYF. The CDR3 DNA follows: TGTGCCAGCAGTGAAAACCCCGGGGACTACGAGCAGTACTTC.